This TCR beta chain was identified in a study of blood T cell repertoires in COVID-19. Here immunoSEQ multiplex PCR was the method, and the copy in TCRdb shows in-frame clones only, minus some. This sample has tens of thousands of clones, with more than 60% found just once. Germline assignment: CDR1 SGHRS and CDR2 YFSETQ. With 4 bases clipped from V and 4 bases from J, the junction kept 12 bases outside the gene matches. The CDR3 contains 17 residues. Specimen: peripheral blood. The sequence came from a human donor in a cohort sampled during active COVID-19. This chain uses TRBV5-1 with TRBJ2-5, with 11 bases identical to TRBD2. CDR3 sequence reads: CASSLTSGGSGGETQYF. DNA of the CDR3: TGCGCCAGCAGCCTAACTAGCGGGGGTTCTGGGGGAGAGACCCAGTACTTC.